Each of the 31 T cell receptor beta chains below was sequenced from the same sample in a study of shared clonotypes between healthy human individuals. Sequencing used immunoSEQ multiplex PCR; TCRdb keeps in-frame clones, though not all of them. The sample records 1 million to 1.2 million clones, roughly 77% being singletons. Specimen: memory CD4+ T cells from PBMCs. As for subset: CD45RA-negative fraction. Source of these receptors: a man aged 18 to 29 in good health. Some clones in this sample may be carry-over from other donors' samples.

The chain is built from TRBV7-6 and TRBJ2-3; D unresolved. The V end lost 0 bases, the J end lost 2 bases, and 12 bases lay between the germline ends. Germline loops: CDR1 SGHVS, CDR2 FNYEAQ. The CDR3 spans 16 residues. Here the CDR3 reads CASSLAARLSTDTQYF. CDR3 DNA sequence: TGTGCCAGCAGCTTAGCCGCTAGATTGTCCACAGATACGCAGTATTTT.

For this clone: Other DNA sequences from this sample encode an identical CDR3 as well. The chain uses TRBV28 and TRBJ2-2; D call uncertain. This CDR3 is 12 amino acids long. Germline V gene data show CDR1 as MDHEN and CDR2 as SYDVKM. V was cut by 8 bases and J by 0 bases, with 4 bases left in between. As DNA, the CDR3 is TGTGCCAGCTCATCGAACACCGGGGAGCTGTTTTTT. Amino acid sequence: CASSSNTGELFF.

This chain links TRBV7-2 with TRBJ2-7; 13 positions match TRBD2. Germline CDR1 and CDR2: SGHTA and FQGNSA. V was pared by 5 bases and J by 3 bases, with 7 bases of the junction left unmatched. The CDR3 runs to 16 residues. The CDR3 region is CASSAGTSGMLYEQYF. CDR3 DNA sequence: TGTGCCAGCAGCGCTGGGACTAGCGGGATGCTCTACGAGCAGTACTTC.

Turning to this clone: In the same sample, other DNA sequences code for this CDR3. The V and J genes are TRBV20-1 and TRBJ2-1; no reliable D call. V lost 3 bases, J lost 4 bases, and 4 bases lay in between. The V gene's germline CDR1 is DFQATT and CDR2 SNEGSKA (reference sequence). The CDR3 is made up of 11 amino acids. DNA for the CDR3: TGCAGTGCTAGCCCGTACAATGAGCAGTTCTTC. Protein product: CSASPYNEQFF.

The rearrangement uses TRBV5-1 and TRBJ2-5; 8 positions match TRBD2. The V segment lost 0 bases and the J segment 5 bases; nucleotides outside the gene matches: 12. Germline V gives CDR1 SGHRS, CDR2 YFSETQ. There are 17 residues in the CDR3. Here the CDR3 reads CASSLGSSGGPWETQYF. In DNA, the CDR3 is TGCGCCAGCAGCTTGGGTAGTTCGGGAGGGCCTTGGGAGACCCAGTACTTC.

This clone has only one observation. The chain is built from TRBV30 and TRBJ2-7; the D gene is possibly TRBD2 (5 bases). This CDR3 is 15 amino acids long. The germline V and J ends were trimmed by 1 base and 2 bases, with 15 bases remaining between them. CDR1 and CDR2 from the germline V gene are GTSNPN and SVGIG (reference sequence). CDR3 loop: CAWSAKDLGAYEQYF. The CDR3 bases are TGTGCCTGGAGTGCAAAGGACTTAGGAGCCTACGAGCAGTACTTC.

This clone was counted a few times. This chain links TRBV30 with TRBJ2-5; TRBD2 matches 15 bases. V dropped 5 bases and J dropped 4; count of bases not matched to a gene: 14. The length of the CDR3 is 18 residues. CDR1 and CDR2 (germline): GTSNPN, SVGIG (reference sequence). The CDR3 nucleotides are TGTGCCTGGGCTCTTGGACTAGCGGGAGGGCCTGGGGGAGAGACCCAGTACTTC. Encoded protein: CAWALGLAGGPGGETQYF.

The chain employs TRBV4-2 and TRBJ2-7, with D perhaps matching TRBD1 (6 bases). CDR1 and CDR2 from the germline V gene are LGHNA and YNFKEQ. V was clipped by 1 base and J by 6 bases, with 16 bases between them. The CDR3 is made up of 15 amino acids. The CDR3 sequence: CASSQGSHRVSEQYF. In DNA, the CDR3 is TGTGCCAGCAGCCAAGGGTCCCACAGGGTCAGCGAGCAGTACTTC.

The gene calls are TRBV18 and TRBJ1-5; D remains unclear. Germline V gene sequence: CDR1 KGHSH, CDR2 LQKENI. The CDR3 covers 15 residues. The V end lost 2 bases, the J end lost 5 bases, and 13 bases lay between the germline ends. Here the CDR3 reads CASSPSPGPHQPQHF. The CDR3, as DNA: TGTGCCAGCTCACCATCCCCAGGTCCCCATCAGCCCCAGCATTTT.

The genes are TRBV5-1 and TRBJ2-7; 10 nucleotides align to TRBD2. The CDR3 runs 16 residues. V lost 0 bases and J lost 3; bases outside the gene matches: 6. From germline, CDR1 is SGHRS and CDR2 YFSETQ. CDR3 sequence: CASSLGSSGRVYEQYF. The CDR3 DNA reads TGCGCCAGCAGCTTGGGCTCTAGCGGGAGAGTCTACGAGCAGTACTTC.

CDR3 coding DNA: TGCGCCAGCAGTCATATCGAGTCTGAAGCTTTCTTT. It encodes CASSHIESEAFF. This rearrangement joins TRBV23-1 to TRBJ1-1; D unresolved. TRBV23-1 belongs to the ORF category, with a function that is uncertain. The CDR3 length is 12 residues. V shed 3 bases and J shed 6 bases, with 8 bases lying between them.

The chain couples TRBV7-8 to TRBJ2-7, with D maybe TRBD2 (6 bases). With 3 bases removed from V and 0 bases from J, the gap between germline ends came to 9 bases. The CDR3 spans 14 residues. Germline CDR1 and CDR2: SGHVS and FQNEAQ. The CDR3 is CASSFGGNSYEQYF. In DNA, the CDR3 is TGTGCCAGCAGCTTCGGCGGGAACTCCTACGAGCAGTACTTC.

The chain uses TRBV27 and TRBJ1-2; D ambiguous. CDR1 is MNHEY and CDR2 is SMNVEV in the germline V gene (reference sequence). Trimming left V 3 bases short and J 4 bases short, with 9 bases between. This CDR3 is 13 amino acids long. CDR3 amino acids: CASSLGRFYGYTF. DNA for the CDR3: TGTGCCAGCAGTTTGGGCAGATTCTATGGCTACACCTTC.

To note about this clone: The same CDR3 can be traced to other DNA sequences in this sample. The V gene is TRBV5-1, the J gene TRBJ1-4, with 9 bases that match TRBD1. The CDR3 extends over 14 amino acids. V shed 3 bases, J shed 6 bases, and the junction held 3 bases outside the gene matches. Germline V lookup: CDR1 SGHRS, CDR2 YFSETQ. The CDR3 loop reads CASSSGTGYEKLFF. CDR3 nucleotide sequence: TGCGCCAGCAGCTCCGGGACAGGGTATGAAAAACTGTTTTTT. The whole variable domain, remainder taken from reference TRBV5-1 and TRBJ1-4, is KAGVTQTPRYLIKTRGQQVTLSCSPISGHRSVSWYQQTPGQGLQFLFEYFSETQRNKGNFPGRFSGRQFSNSRSEMNVSTLELGDSALYLCASSSGTGYEKLFFGSGTQLSVL.

This clone was seen more than once but under ten times. The rearrangement joins TRBV5-4 to TRBJ2-5; no reliable D call. The CDR3 contains 13 residues. Germline CDR1 and CDR2: SGHNT and YYREEE (reference sequence). Trimming shortened V by 3 bases and J by 2 bases, and 8 bases separated the two germline ends. CDR3 loop: CASSSARQETQYF. In DNA form, the CDR3 reads TGTGCCAGCAGCTCGGCTAGACAAGAGACCCAGTACTTC.

The V call is TRBV7-6, the J call TRBJ1-1; D remains unclear. Germline V gene lookup returns CDR1 SGHVS and CDR2 FNYEAQ. The CDR3 spans 15 residues. V lost 5 bases, J lost 8 bases, and 21 bases lay in between. The CDR3 DNA reads TGTGCCAGCAGCCCCCAACACCGGTTAAGGGAGGAAGCTTTCTTT. It translates to CASSPQHRLREEAFF.

This clone has a handful of counts. This chain links TRBV4-1 with TRBJ1-5; no clear D gene. Germline V CDR1 and CDR2: MGHRA, YSYEKL. This CDR3 has 14 amino acids. V shed 1 base and J shed 4 bases, with 8 bases lying between them. CDR3 loop: CASSQAMGNQPQHF. The CDR3 DNA sequence: TGCGCCAGCAGCCAAGCAATGGGAAATCAGCCCCAGCATTTT.

There are many counts of this clone. The CDR3 region is CASSLRLLSGANVLTF. CDR3 DNA: TGTGCCAGCAGTTTAAGGCTTCTGTCTGGGGCCAACGTCCTGACTTTC. This rearrangement joins TRBV27 to TRBJ2-6; D not certain. CDR1 and CDR2 (germline): MNHEY, SMNVEV (reference sequence). This CDR3 contains 16 residues. V gave up 2 bases and J gave up 1 base, with 9 bases separating them.

This chain joins TRBV6-1 and TRBJ1-2, with TRBD1 identical over 9 bases. Trimming took 5 bases from V and 4 from J; bases not matched to a gene: 11. Germline V gene data show CDR1 as MNHNS and CDR2 as SASEGT. The CDR3 has 16 amino acids. The CDR3 protein is CASSKGGQGRGYGYTF. For the CDR3, the DNA is TGTGCCAGCAGTAAAGGCGGACAGGGGCGAGGCTATGGCTACACCTTC.

This chain joins TRBV29-1 and TRBJ2-6; maybe TRBD1 (6 bases). V lost 7 bases, J lost 0 bases, and 16 bases lay in between. The CDR3 loop spans 16 amino acids. Germline-derived CDR1 and CDR2 are SQVTM and ANQGSEA. CDR3: CSAARDTDSGANVLTF. CDR3 sequence (DNA): TGCAGCGCCGCCAGGGACACCGACTCTGGGGCCAACGTCCTGACTTTC.

As regards this clone: The sample holds other DNA sequences that translate to the same CDR3. The V and J genes are TRBV30 and TRBJ1-1; D perhaps matches TRBD1 (5 bases). Trimming shortened V by 1 base and J by 1 base, and 7 bases separated the two germline ends. Per the germline V gene, CDR1 is GTSNPN and CDR2 is SVGIG (reference sequence). The CDR3 is made up of 13 amino acids. In nucleotides, the CDR3 is TGTGCCTGGAGTGCCGGGGGGAACACTGAAGCTTTCTTT. This codes for CAWSAGGNTEAFF.

This clone was counted a few times. This chain links TRBV19 with TRBJ1-2; a weak D match, TRBD1 (5 bases). The CDR3 totals 16 residues. In germline, CDR1 is LNHDA, CDR2 SQIVND (reference sequence). Trimming pared 3 bases from V and 3 bases from J, leaving 17 bases between. This chain's CDR3 is CASSMVRQLGDYGYTF. CDR3 nucleotides: TGTGCCAGTAGTATGGTTCGACAGTTAGGGGACTATGGCTACACCTTC.

The chain combines TRBV18 with TRBJ1-1; D is possibly TRBD1 (6 bases). V lost 2 bases and J lost 3, with 10 bases in between. The CDR3 runs to 14 residues. Looked up from germline, CDR1 is KGHSH and CDR2 is LQKENI. CDR3 residues: CASSPGQTDTEAFF. DNA of the CDR3: TGTGCCAGCTCACCAGGACAGACGGACACTGAAGCTTTCTTT.

This chain links TRBV7-3 with TRBJ2-2; D unresolved. The CDR3 is 14 amino acids. Germline assignment: CDR1 SGHTA and CDR2 FQGTGA. With 5 bases removed from V and 6 bases from J, the gap between germline ends came to 13 bases. The CDR3 nucleotides read TGTGCCAGCAGCCTCCAGCCGAAGGCCGGGGAGCTGTTTTTT. Translation: CASSLQPKAGELFF.

The chain links TRBV19 to TRBJ2-6, with D possibly TRBD1 on 6 matching bases. Germline loops: CDR1 LNHDA, CDR2 SQIVND (reference sequence). V was trimmed by 3 bases and J by 2 bases, leaving 14 bases between them. CDR3 length: 17 amino acids. Here the CDR3 DNA reads TGTGCCAGTAGTATGACGGCTCACAGGGCTGGGGCCAACGTCCTGACTTTC. Residues: CASSMTAHRAGANVLTF. The whole variable domain, remainder taken from reference TRBV19 and TRBJ2-6, is DGGITQSPKYLFRKEGQNVTLSCEQNLNHDAMYWYRQDPGQGLRLIYYSQIVNDFQKGDIAEGYSVSREKKESFPLTVTSAQKNPTAFYLCASSMTAHRAGANVLTFGAGSRLTVL.

This chain joins TRBV11-2 and TRBJ1-6, with D possibly matching TRBD1 (6 bases). CDR1 and CDR2 from the germline V gene are SGHAT and FQNNGV. Trimming left V 11 bases short and J 10 bases short, with 18 bases between. The CDR3 covers 13 residues. This CDR3 is CAGIQGLRSPLHF. CDR3 in DNA: TGTGCCGGAATACAGGGTTTAAGGTCACCCCTCCACTTT.

CDR3 sequence (DNA): TGTGCCAGCAGCGCCCCGGGACTAGCGGGTTACAATGAGCAGTTCTTC. This gives the protein CASSAPGLAGYNEQFF. The genes are TRBV7-3 and TRBJ2-1, with 12 nucleotides matching TRBD2. The CDR3 totals 16 residues. The junction had 6 bases not matched to a gene; V was cut back by 5 bases and J by 4 bases. Germline V gene sequence: CDR1 SGHTA, CDR2 FQGTGA.

This CDR3 is CASSVVGTGVSGNTIYF. CDR3 bases: TGTGCCAGCAGCGTAGTGGGGACAGGGGTATCCGGAAACACCATATATTTT. The V call is TRBV9, the J call TRBJ1-3; 10 bases fit TRBD1. The CDR3 spans 17 residues. Germline-derived CDR1 and CDR2 are SGDLS and YYNGEE. J lost 4 bases, V lost 0 bases, and 7 bases had no gene match.

This sequence joins TRBV15 and TRBJ2-1; 10 bases map to TRBD1. The CDR3 totals 16 residues. Germline V gene data show CDR1 as LNHNV and CDR2 as YYDKDF (reference sequence). V was pared by 6 bases and J by 4 bases, with 9 bases of the junction left unmatched. The CDR3: CATSRRPGQGYNEQFF. Written as DNA, the CDR3 is TGTGCCACCAGTCGGAGGCCGGGACAGGGGTACAATGAGCAGTTCTTC.

Here the CDR3 reads CASSPTPEQGAYEQYF. The CDR3 nucleotides are TGCGCCAGCAGCCCCACCCCAGAACAGGGGGCGTACGAGCAGTACTTC. J is TRBJ2-7 and V is TRBV5-1, with TRBD1 matching over 9 bases. Unmatched junction bases numbered 12, after V lost 4 bases and J lost 4 bases. The CDR3 extends over 16 amino acids. Looked up from germline, CDR1 is SGHRS and CDR2 is YFSETQ.

J is TRBJ2-1 and V is TRBV7-2, with a weak D call TRBD1 (6 bases). This CDR3 contains 14 residues. Germline V gives CDR1 SGHTA, CDR2 FQGNSA. V was cut by 3 bases and J by 7 bases, with 13 bases left in between. CDR3 sequence: CASSLQGSGNEQFF. Here the CDR3 DNA reads TGTGCCAGCAGCTTGCAGGGGTCGGGTAATGAGCAGTTCTTC.